The 16 T cell receptor beta chains presented below share a single source sample, sequenced in a study of PD-L1 blockade in urothelial cancer. The protocol was immunoSEQ multiplex PCR, while the TCRdb copy is restricted to in-frame clones and leaves out a portion. The sample lists some 41,000 clones; more than 70% were seen once. The material sequenced was PBMCs, taken around atezolizumab (anti-PD-L1) treatment. The source is a woman aged 55-75 years with urothelial cancer.

This chain links TRBV25-1 with TRBJ2-1, with a weak D call TRBD2 (5 bases). Deletions cut 6 bases from V and 0 bases from J, with 9 bases between. This CDR3 is built from 14 residues. Germline CDR1 reads MGHDK; CDR2 reads SYGVNS. CDR3: CASREEGSYNEQFF. The DNA of the CDR3 is TGTGCCAGCAGGGAGGAAGGCTCCTACAATGAGCAGTTCTTC.

J is TRBJ1-4 and V is TRBV7-2; D remains ambiguous. Trimming pared 2 bases from V and 7 bases from J, leaving 11 bases between. The CDR3 length is 14 residues. Germline CDR1 and CDR2: SGHTA and FQGNSA. The DNA of the CDR3 is TGTGCCAGCAGCTTAAGAGGAGGATCTGAAAAACTGTTTTTT. Translating gives CASSLRGGSEKLFF.

The rearrangement joins TRBV7-8 to TRBJ2-3; maybe TRBD2 (6 bases). V was trimmed by 1 base and J by 2 bases, leaving 7 bases between them. There are 14 residues in the CDR3. Per germline, CDR1 SGHVS and CDR2 FQNEAQ. This chain's CDR3 is CASSLGDSTDTQYF. CDR3 in DNA: TGTGCCAGCAGCTTAGGGGACTCCACAGATACGCAGTATTTT. Full variable domain (rest looked up from reference TRBV7-8 and TRBJ2-3): GAGVSQSPRYKVAKRGQDVALRCDPISGHVSLFWYQQALGQGPEFLTYFQNEAQLDKSGLPSDRFFAERPEGSVSTLKIQRTQQEDSAVYLCASSLGDSTDTQYFGPGTRLTVL.

This chain uses TRBV14 with TRBJ1-1; tentative D call: TRBD1 (6 bases). Germline V CDR1 and CDR2: SGHDN, FVKESK. CDR3 length: 12 amino acids. V gave up 2 bases and J gave up 11 bases, with 12 bases separating them. CDR3 amino acids: CASSQTGIRAFF. CDR3 DNA sequence: TGTGCCAGCAGCCAAACAGGGATTAGGGCTTTCTTT. Full variable domain (rest looked up from reference TRBV14 and TRBJ1-1): EAGVTQFPSHSVIEKGQTVTLRCDPISGHDNLYWYRRVMGKEIKFLLHFVKESKQDESGMPNNRFLAERTGGTYSTLKVQPAELEDSGVYFCASSQTGIRAFFGQGTRLTVV.

The chain joins TRBV28 to TRBJ2-2, with TRBD1 identical over 7 bases. Unmatched junction bases numbered 8, after V lost 4 bases and J lost 6 bases. The CDR3 loop spans 15 amino acids. Germline-derived CDR1 and CDR2 are MDHEN and SYDVKM. The CDR3 bases are TGTGCCAGCAGTTCCGGGACAGAAGCTCCCGGGGAGCTGTTTTTT. Its translation is CASSSGTEAPGELFF.

The chain recombines TRBV29-1 with TRBJ2-7; 8 bases line up with TRBD1. The CDR3 loop spans 14 amino acids. Germline CDR1 is SQVTM and CDR2 is ANQGSEA. Losses at the gene ends were 8 bases for V and 6 bases for J; bases not matched to a gene: 15. The CDR3 coding sequence is TGCAGCCCCGAACCCAAGGACAGGGTGGGCGAGCAGTACTTC. Translating it yields CSPEPKDRVGEQYF.

V is TRBV6-5 and J is TRBJ1-1; a possible D gene is TRBD1 (5 bases). V was pared by 6 bases and J by 4 bases, with 18 bases between. Germline V CDR1 and CDR2: MNHEY, SVGAGI. This CDR3 spans 15 amino acids. CDR3 residues: CASRPLLGGGTEAFF. In DNA form, the CDR3 reads TGTGCCAGCAGACCCCTATTGGGGGGGGGCACTGAAGCTTTCTTT.

The chain links TRBV5-8 to TRBJ1-2; D possibly corresponds to TRBD1 (6 bases). V lost 6 bases and J 11 bases, leaving 17 bases between the germline ends. The V gene's germline CDR1 is SGHTS and CDR2 YDEGEE. The CDR3 loop spans 12 amino acids. CDR3 protein: CASNLRTADYTF. CDR3 DNA: TGTGCCAGCAACTTACGGACAGCCGATTACACCTTC.

This sequence joins TRBV6-1 and TRBJ2-7, with D perhaps TRBD2 (7 bases). The length of the CDR3 is 15 residues. V lost 7 bases to trimming and J lost 5 bases, with 21 bases between them. The germline gives CDR1 MNHNS, CDR2 SASEGT. CDR3 nucleotide sequence: TGTGCCAGCACCCCTCGGGGGGCGAGTGCCCACGAGCAGTACTTC. It encodes CASTPRGASAHEQYF.

This clone occurred a few times. The chain is built from TRBV6-5 and TRBJ2-1, with unresolved D. Trimming removed 7 bases at V and 3 bases at J, with 13 bases between. Per the germline V gene, CDR1 is MNHEY and CDR2 is SVGAGI. This CDR3 comprises 14 residues. CDR3 loop: CASTSRRGYNEQFF. The DNA of the CDR3 is TGTGCCAGCACGTCGAGAAGAGGCTACAATGAGCAGTTCTTC.

The chain carries TRBV18 and TRBJ2-1, with D possibly TRBD2 on 5 matching bases. Germline lookup yields CDR1 KGHSH and CDR2 LQKENI. Deletions cut 2 bases from V and 1 base from J, with 12 bases between. The CDR3 is 16 residues long. The CDR3: CASSPYEGSSYNEQFF. The CDR3 DNA sequence: TGTGCCAGCTCACCATACGAGGGATCGTCCTACAATGAGCAGTTCTTC.

The rearrangement joins TRBV2 to TRBJ1-4, with unresolved D. Trimming pared 6 bases from V and 8 bases from J, leaving 25 bases between. The CDR3 is 17 amino acids. Germline values: CDR1 SNHLY, CDR2 FYNNEI. Here the CDR3 reads CASREPSSGWRREKLFF. CDR3 nucleotide sequence: TGTGCCAGCAGGGAACCATCCTCGGGGTGGCGGCGAGAAAAACTGTTTTTT.

This chain uses TRBV11-1 with TRBJ2-7, with 8 bases that match TRBD2. After removal of 5 bases from V and 0 bases from J, the junction contained 9 bases not matched to a gene. Germline V gene lookup returns CDR1 SGHAT and CDR2 FQDESV (reference sequence). The CDR3 consists of 16 residues. CDR3 residues: CASSLLAGQSSYEQYF. The CDR3 DNA is TGTGCCAGCAGCCTTTTAGCGGGACAAAGCTCCTACGAGCAGTACTTC.

The genes are TRBV10-3 and TRBJ2-3; perhaps TRBD2 as D (6 bases). Germline V gives CDR1 ENHRY, CDR2 SYGVKD. The length of the CDR3 is 16 residues. The ends were cut back, 6 bases at V and 1 base at J, with 17 bases in the middle. DNA for the CDR3: TGTGCCATCAGCCAGCTTCCTTCTAGCGGCACAGATACGCAGTATTTT. Protein sequence: CAISQLPSSGTDTQYF.

The genes are TRBV7-2 and TRBJ2-7; the match to TRBD2 covers 10 bases. The CDR3 is 15 residues long. In germline, CDR1 is SGHTA, CDR2 FQGNSA. J was trimmed by 5 bases and V by 7 bases; bases with no gene match: 11. The CDR3 protein is CASTQPTSGIHEQYF. The CDR3 DNA reads as TGTGCCAGCACCCAGCCAACTAGCGGGATCCACGAGCAGTACTTC.

The chain recombines TRBV11-3 with TRBJ2-2, with D hard to call. The V gene lost 4 bases and the J gene lost 7 bases, with 7 bases spanning the gap. The CDR3 loop spans 12 amino acids. Germline V gene data show CDR1 as SGHNT and CDR2 as YENEEA. This chain's CDR3 is CASSSTGGELFF. The CDR3 bases are TGTGCCAGCAGCTCGACGGGCGGGGAGCTGTTTTTT.